This T cell receptor beta chain emerged from a study of regulatory T cells in long-lasting Graves disease. With 1 base clipped from V and 0 bases from J, the junction kept 3 bases outside the gene matches. This CDR3 is built from 16 residues. Germline V gives CDR1 SGHAT, CDR2 FQNNGV. This clonotype has ten or more counts. The target antigen is unknown. As to time point: newly diagnosed GD, antithyroid drugs for less than 3 months. From RNA extracted from PBMCs, the TCR library was made. Findings of the study overall: The study found TRBV28, TRBJ1-2 and TRBJ2-5 favored in persistent disease. TCR diversity was lower in persistent Graves' patients than in newly diagnosed ones.

In building TCR beta libraries, iRepertoire HTBI primers were used together with Arm-PCR of CDR3 regions. TCRdb passed the multiplex PCR reads through MiXCR, listing each CDR3 protein once. The sample shows about 470,000 distinct CDR3 sequences, approximately 15% of them seen only once. These data were also reused for a study on T cells in Graves' hyperthyroidism and ophthalmopathy.

The receptor was derived from a woman aged 25 to 39 with Graves disease. This chain links TRBV11-2 with TRBJ2-1; 7 positions match TRBD2. The source material was peripheral blood mononuclear cells (PBMCs), sampled at new diagnosis, from a patient treated with antithyroid drugs. CDR3 sequence (DNA): TGTGCCAGCAGCTTAGCCGGGAGGAGCTCCTACAATGAGCAGTTCTTC. It is translated as CASSLAGRSSYNEQFF.